The 31 T cell receptor beta chains reported below all come from one sample, sequenced in a study of blood T cell repertoires in COVID-19. Clones were sequenced by immunoSEQ multiplex PCR, and TCRdb holds only the in-frame ones, with some missing. Of about 350,000 clones listed, 88% are singletons. The sequenced sample consisted of PBMCs or T cells enriched from blood (not recorded which). These receptor sequences come from a woman between 25 and 40 years old who had been exposed to COVID-19.

This chain connects TRBV28 to TRBJ1-4; a weak D match, TRBD1 (5 bases). The CDR3 covers 14 residues. V was shortened by 6 bases and J by 0 bases, with 8 bases between the two germline ends. Germline loops: CDR1 MDHEN, CDR2 SYDVKM. The CDR3 here is CASRSGSTNEKLFF. In DNA form, the CDR3 reads TGTGCCAGCAGATCAGGGTCAACTAATGAAAAACTGTTTTTT.

This chain uses TRBV18 with TRBJ1-1, with 8 bases fitting TRBD1. Germline assignment: CDR1 KGHSH and CDR2 LQKENI. With 3 bases clipped from V and 12 bases from J, the junction kept 9 bases outside the gene matches. The CDR3 totals 13 residues. The CDR3: CASSPTTGVGTFF. The DNA for the CDR3 is TGTGCCAGCTCACCCACGACAGGGGTGGGGACTTTCTTT.

V gene TRBV6-5 combines with J gene TRBJ1-1; a weak D match, TRBD1 (5 bases). CDR1 and CDR2 (germline): MNHEY, SVGAGI. The CDR3 runs to 13 residues. The ends were cut back, 7 bases at V and 0 bases at J, with 9 bases in the middle. CDR3 nucleotide sequence: TGTGCCAGCACGGGGGTTTTGAACACTGAAGCTTTCTTT. This translates into CASTGVLNTEAFF.

This clone has only one observation. V gene TRBV5-1 combines with J gene TRBJ1-4; 9 nucleotides match TRBD1. CDR1 is SGHRS and CDR2 is YFSETQ in the germline V gene. The CDR3 has 16 amino acids. J lost 5 bases, V lost 0 bases, and 5 bases had no gene match. The CDR3 DNA reads as TGCGCCAGCAGCTTGGTGCTCGACAGGGGGAATGAAAAACTGTTTTTT. Translation gives CASSLVLDRGNEKLFF.

This chain links TRBV4-2 with TRBJ1-2; 7 nucleotides agree with TRBD1. The V gene's germline CDR1 is LGHNA and CDR2 YNFKEQ. The CDR3 covers 14 residues. After removal of 4 bases from V and 2 bases from J, the junction contained 4 bases not matched to a gene. The CDR3 DNA is TGTGCCAGCAGCCCACCACAGGGGAACTATGGCTACACCTTC. Translated, it gives CASSPPQGNYGYTF.

The genes are TRBV28 and TRBJ2-2; D perhaps matches TRBD2 (6 bases). V lost 3 bases, J lost 2 bases, and 16 bases lay in between. This CDR3 has 17 amino acids. The germline CDR1 and CDR2 sequences are MDHEN and SYDVKM. The CDR3 spells CASSFPLREVNTGELFF. CDR3 coding DNA: TGTGCCAGCAGTTTCCCCCTCAGGGAGGTTAACACCGGGGAGCTGTTTTTT.

The rearrangement joins TRBV18 to TRBJ1-6; a weak D match, TRBD1 (6 bases). CDR1 and CDR2 (germline): KGHSH, LQKENI. V was shortened by 2 bases and J by 9 bases, with 17 bases between the two germline ends. This CDR3 has 16 residues. The CDR3: CASSPIGGQGSSPLHF. DNA of the CDR3: TGTGCCAGCTCACCAATTGGCGGGCAGGGGAGTTCACCCCTCCACTTT.

This clone was observed a few times. The chain carries TRBV4-2 and TRBJ2-2; TRBD1 matches 8 bases. J gave up 6 bases and V 1 base, and 7 bases lay outside the gene matches. The CDR3 contains 16 residues. Germline V gene sequence: CDR1 LGHNA, CDR2 YNFKEQ. The CDR3 bases are TGTGCCAGCAGCCAAGGTCAGGGGGCAGGTTCCGGGGAGCTGTTTTTT. Its protein product is CASSQGQGAGSGELFF.

This clone was seen a handful of times. The chain couples TRBV10-1 to TRBJ2-2, with 8 bases aligning to TRBD2. There are 17 residues in the CDR3. In germline, CDR1 is WNHNN, CDR2 SYGVQD (reference sequence). After removal of 4 bases from V and 5 bases from J, the junction contained 12 bases not matched to a gene. CDR3 bases: TGCGCCAGCAGTGCTGTTAGCGGGACCCCGAGGACCGGGGAGCTGTTTTTT. It translates to CASSAVSGTPRTGELFF.

V usage is TRBV5-1 and J usage is TRBJ2-1, with TRBD2 identical over 9 bases. The V gene's germline CDR1 is SGHRS and CDR2 YFSETQ. The CDR3 spans 16 residues. The J segment lost 6 bases and the V segment lost 4 bases, leaving 11 bases of the junction unmatched. The CDR3 nucleotides read TGCGCCAGCAGCCCCGGGGTAGCGGGAGCCCGCAATGAGCAGTTCTTC. Translating gives CASSPGVAGARNEQFF.

The chain joins TRBV4-1 to TRBJ2-7; TRBD2 aligns across 13 bases. Trimming at V came to 0 bases and at J to 6 bases, leaving 11 bases not matched to a gene. Germline CDR1 MGHRA, CDR2 YSYEKL. The CDR3 is 18 amino acids. The CDR3 DNA reads as TGCGCCAGCAGCCAAGAGGAAAGGACTAGCGGGAGATCCGGCGAGCAGTACTTC. Amino acids: CASSQEERTSGRSGEQYF.

The V call is TRBV2, the J call TRBJ2-3, with 8 bases identical to TRBD2. The CDR3 runs to 14 residues. Losses at the gene ends were 9 bases for V and 0 bases for J; bases not matched to a gene: 5. In germline, CDR1 is SNHLY, CDR2 FYNNEI. The CDR3 here is CARRTSGSTDTQYF. In DNA form, the CDR3 reads TGTGCCAGGAGAACTAGCGGAAGCACAGATACGCAGTATTTT.

The rearrangement joins TRBV7-9 to TRBJ2-7; 9 bases map to TRBD1. The CDR3 covers 15 residues. Germline V CDR1 and CDR2: SEHNR, FQNEAQ (reference sequence). V gave up 4 bases and J gave up 3 bases; unmatched junction bases: 7. The CDR3 protein is CASSWTGVVNYEQYF. As DNA, the CDR3 is TGTGCCAGCAGCTGGACAGGGGTGGTCAACTACGAGCAGTACTTC.

This clone was seen only once. V usage is TRBV11-2 and J usage is TRBJ2-3, with D unclear. Trimming pared 8 bases from V and 0 bases from J, leaving 9 bases between. This CDR3 comprises 13 residues. CDR1 SGHAT and CDR2 FQNNGV come from the germline V gene. The CDR3 region has the DNA TGTGCCAGCGGCATGACTAGCACAGATACGCAGTATTTT. Amino acid sequence: CASGMTSTDTQYF.

This clone appeared a single time. The chain carries TRBV2 and TRBJ1-5, with D maybe TRBD1 (6 bases). Deletions cut 7 bases from V and 4 bases from J, with 17 bases between. CDR3 length: 15 residues. Germline lookup yields CDR1 SNHLY and CDR2 FYNNEI. In nucleotides, the CDR3 is TGTGCCAGCACTCAAGGAGGGGGGGAAAATCAGCCCCAGCATTTT. This sequence encodes CASTQGGGENQPQHF.

The J gene is TRBJ2-7, the V gene TRBV10-3; D call uncertain. CDR3 length: 12 amino acids. The germline CDR1 and CDR2 sequences are ENHRY and SYGVKD. V was cut by 6 bases and J by 5 bases, with 11 bases left in between. The CDR3 loop is CAISRQQDEQYF. CDR3 coding DNA: TGTGCCATCAGCCGTCAGCAGGACGAGCAGTACTTC.

The rearrangement links TRBV28 to TRBJ1-4; D is unresolved. V was shortened by 6 bases and J by 7 bases, with 15 bases between the two germline ends. Germline loops: CDR1 MDHEN, CDR2 SYDVKM. The CDR3 is made up of 14 amino acids. The CDR3 loop reads CASRPTTEGEKLFF. CDR3 sequence (DNA): TGTGCCAGCAGGCCGACAACCGAGGGTGAAAAACTGTTTTTT.

The chain couples TRBV6-5 to TRBJ1-1; D might be TRBD1 (6 bases). The CDR3 is 14 residues long. The V and J ends lost 6 bases and 0 bases respectively, with 11 bases between them. Germline V lookup: CDR1 MNHEY, CDR2 SVGAGI. The CDR3 loop is CASSRTDMNTEAFF. CDR3 nucleotides: TGTGCCAGCAGCCGGACAGATATGAACACTGAAGCTTTCTTT.

The chain combines TRBV28 with TRBJ1-2; 10 nucleotides agree with TRBD1. Losses at the gene ends were 7 bases for V and 4 bases for J; bases not matched to a gene: 6. Germline-derived CDR1 and CDR2 are MDHEN and SYDVKM. The CDR3 length is 14 residues. The CDR3 spells CASTIRTGGYGYTF. The CDR3 DNA is TGTGCCAGCACCATACGGACAGGGGGCTATGGCTACACCTTC.

The J gene is TRBJ2-7, the V gene TRBV2, with D perhaps matching TRBD1 (5 bases). V was trimmed by 6 bases and J by 2 bases, leaving 14 bases between them. Germline CDR1 and CDR2: SNHLY and FYNNEI. CDR3 length: 14 residues. The CDR3 region has the DNA TGTGCCAGCAGGGGGTCGACAGCAACCTACGAGCAGTACTTC. Translated, it gives CASRGSTATYEQYF.

The CDR3 region is CASSRLERALEQYF. CDR3 DNA: TGTGCCAGCAGCCGACTAGAGCGGGCATTGGAGCAGTACTTC. The rearrangement links TRBV5-5 to TRBJ2-7; D may be TRBD2 (6 bases). Looked up from germline, CDR1 is SGHKS and CDR2 is YYEKEE (reference sequence). This CDR3 is built from 14 residues. Deletions cut 4 bases from V and 7 bases from J, with 18 bases between.

V gene TRBV29-1 combines with J gene TRBJ1-5; possibly TRBD1 for D (5 bases). This CDR3 is built from 14 residues. From germline, CDR1 is SQVTM and CDR2 ANQGSEA. Trimming removed 4 bases from V and 2 bases from J, with 12 bases in between. The CDR3 here is CSVGAGLGNQPQHF. The CDR3 bases are TGCAGCGTTGGGGCAGGGTTGGGCAATCAGCCCCAGCATTTT.

This chain uses TRBV13 with TRBJ2-7; possible D gene TRBD2, 6 bases. This CDR3 spans 15 amino acids. The germline CDR1 and CDR2 sequences are PRHDT and FYEKMQ (reference sequence). With 5 bases removed from V and 1 base from J, the gap between germline ends came to 15 bases. The CDR3 loop reads CASSPGLAKSYEQYF. The CDR3 bases are TGTGCCAGCAGCCCGGGGCTAGCGAAGTCCTACGAGCAGTACTTC. The full variable domain, its missing parts supplied by reference TRBV13 and TRBJ2-7, is AAGVIQSPRHLIKEKRETATLKCYPIPRHDTVYWYQQGPGQDPQFLISFYEKMQSDKGSIPDRFSAQQFSDYHSELNMSSLELGDSALYFCASSPGLAKSYEQYFGPGTRLTVT.

This sequence joins TRBV5-1 and TRBJ2-6, with a possible D match to TRBD2 (5 bases). The CDR3 is 17 residues long. Trimming took off 4 bases at V and 0 bases at J, with 14 bases between the two ends. Germline lookup yields CDR1 SGHRS and CDR2 YFSETQ. The chain's CDR3 is CASSAGLLGSGANVLTF. The CDR3 coding sequence is TGCGCCAGCAGCGCGGGTTTACTTGGCTCTGGGGCCAACGTCCTGACTTTC. The complete variable domain, with remaining parts taken from reference TRBV5-1 and TRBJ2-6, reads KAGVTQTPRYLIKTRGQQVTLSCSPISGHRSVSWYQQTPGQGLQFLFEYFSETQRNKGNFPGRFSGRQFSNSRSEMNVSTLELGDSALYLCASSAGLLGSGANVLTFGAGSRLTVL.

V is TRBV14 and J is TRBJ2-5, with D possibly matching TRBD2 (5 bases). The CDR3 loop spans 15 amino acids. Trimming removed 2 bases at V and 5 bases at J, with 15 bases between. Germline CDR1 reads SGHDN; CDR2 reads FVKESK. CDR3 DNA: TGTGCCAGCAGCCAACGCGCCAGCGGTAGGGAGACCCAGTACTTC. This translates into CASSQRASGRETQYF.

This chain connects TRBV3-1 (or the pseudogene TRBV3-2) to TRBJ2-1, with D maybe TRBD2 (5 bases). The CDR3 contains 17 residues. Trimming stripped 2 bases from V and 4 bases from J, with 18 bases between. Germline CDR1 LGHDT, CDR2 YNNKEL (reference sequence). As DNA, the CDR3 is TGTGCCAGCAGCCAACCGAACTTAGCTAGCACGTACAATGAGCAGTTCTTC. This encodes CASSQPNLASTYNEQFF.

The table lists this clone with a count of one. J is TRBJ2-1 and V is TRBV7-9; TRBD2 agrees at 9 bases. Losses at the gene ends were 1 base for V and 14 bases for J; bases not matched to a gene: 6. This CDR3 region has 13 residues. Germline V gene sequence: CDR1 SEHNR, CDR2 FQNEAQ (reference sequence). CDR3 bases: TGTGCCAGCAGCTTAGACTTAGCGGGAGTGGAGTTCTTC. Encoded protein: CASSLDLAGVEFF.

This sequence joins TRBV3-1 (or the pseudogene TRBV3-2) and TRBJ1-6, with D possibly TRBD1 on 5 matching bases. V lost 5 bases and J lost 0, with 11 bases in between. The CDR3 runs 16 residues. Germline-derived CDR1 and CDR2 are LGHDT and YNNKEL (reference sequence). The CDR3 is CASSWTPHSYNSPLHF. For the CDR3, the DNA is TGTGCCAGCAGCTGGACACCTCACTCCTATAATTCACCCCTCCACTTT.

V gene TRBV28 combines with J gene TRBJ1-5; tentatively, D is TRBD1 (5 bases). CDR1 MDHEN and CDR2 SYDVKM come from the germline V gene. V was clipped by 4 bases and J by 6 bases, with 22 bases between them. This CDR3 is 17 amino acids long. CDR3 sequence (DNA): TGTGCCAGCAGTTCCCCCGTGGGAGGGGTGGTTCGTCAGCCCCAGCATTTT. Protein: CASSSPVGGVVRQPQHF.

For this clone: The junction differs from germline at one of its ends, possibly a read error. The V call is TRBV6-5, the J call TRBJ2-2; 9 bases are a match to TRBD1. Germline V CDR1 and CDR2: MNHEY, SVGAGI. This CDR3 is built from 16 residues. The CDR3 region is CASSYYRGLGTGELFF. DNA of the CDR3: TGTGCCAGCAGCTACTACAGGGGGCTAGGCACCGGGGAGCTGTTTTTT.

The J gene is TRBJ2-2, the V gene TRBV18; TRBD1 matches at 8 bases. Germline CDR1 is KGHSH and CDR2 is LQKENI. The ends lost 0 bases at V and 5 bases at J; junction bases unmatched: 5. The CDR3 has 16 residues. The CDR3 sequence: CASSPPDREITGELFF. Written as DNA, the CDR3 is TGTGCCAGCTCACCACCGGACAGGGAGATAACCGGGGAGCTGTTTTTT.